Following are 12 T cell receptor beta chains from one sample sequenced in a study of regulatory T cells in long-lasting Graves disease (dated by TCRdb to about 2021). What the time point label conveys for this sample: newly diagnosed GD, antithyroid drugs for less than 3 months. For both TCR sequencing and RNA sequencing, RNA was extracted from PBMCs in TRIzol. Receptors were amplified or captured by multiplex PCR. TCRdb shows the sequencer as Illumina HiSeq 4000. CDR3 regions were amplified by Arm-PCR with iRepertoire HTBI primers to construct TCR beta libraries. TCRdb reran the public reads through fastp at Q25 and MiXCR, keeping productive beta chains. All rows with the same CDR3 protein become a single entry with the most common DNA and genes. The sample table contains about 440,000 distinct CDR3 sequences; only one count was recorded for around 17% of them. The top ten hold 23% of the sample.

The sample also formed part of further work on T cells in Graves' hyperthyroidism and ophthalmopathy.

Sequenced here: peripheral blood mononuclear cells (PBMCs), sampled at new diagnosis, from a patient treated with antithyroid drugs. These receptors were obtained from a woman between 18 and 29 years old with Graves disease. Donor details come from another sample of the same person, matched by shared clones.

This clonotype was observed many times. The V and J genes are TRBV5-4 and TRBJ2-5; TRBD2 aligns across 11 bases. The CDR3 sequence is 16 residues long. V gave up 2 bases and J gave up 2 bases; unmatched junction bases: 5. Per the germline V gene, CDR1 is SGHNT and CDR2 is YYREEE (reference sequence). In nucleotides, the CDR3 is TGTGCCAGCAGCTTAGGGACTAGCGGAGGGCAAGAGACCCAGTACTTC. Amino acid sequence: CASSLGTSGGQETQYF.

This clonotype was counted ten times or more. The rearrangement links TRBV5-6 to TRBJ1-2, with D tentatively TRBD1 (6 bases). Germline CDR1 is SGHDT and CDR2 is YYEEEE. The CDR3 loop spans 15 amino acids. V dropped 0 bases and J dropped 5 bases, with 14 bases sitting between them. In DNA, the CDR3 is TGTGCCAGCAGCTTGGAGGCGGGGGCGCAATATGGCTACACCTTC. Translated, it gives CASSLEAGAQYGYTF.

This clonotype was seen many times. The genes are TRBV7-2 and TRBJ1-1, with D hard to call. Trimming cost V 5 bases and J 11 bases, with 18 bases left between them. Germline V gene data show CDR1 as SGHTA and CDR2 as FQGNSA. The CDR3 is made up of 13 amino acids. The CDR3 DNA follows: TGTGCCAGCAGCGCCAGAAGGACCCTAGATGCTTTCTTT. This sequence encodes CASSARRTLDAFF.

Only a few counts were recorded for this clonotype. The CDR3 coding sequence is TGTGCCACCAGCAGAGATGAGGGCACTGAAGCTTTCTTT. It is translated as CATSRDEGTEAFF. V is TRBV15 and J is TRBJ1-1, with D uncertain. This CDR3 contains 13 residues. Trimming removed 0 bases at V and 4 bases at J, with 6 bases between. Germline V lookup: CDR1 LNHNV, CDR2 YYDKDF (reference sequence).

The chain has TRBV20-1 and TRBJ2-2; the D is unclear. CDR3 length: 13 amino acids. Per germline, CDR1 DFQATT and CDR2 SNEGSKA (reference sequence). Trimming took off 6 bases at V and 2 bases at J, with 10 bases between the two ends. The DNA of the CDR3 is TGCAGTGCACAGTGGGAAAACACCGGGGAGCTGTTTTTT. As protein: CSAQWENTGELFF.

For this clonotype: Mismatch with germline at one junction end may stem from a read error. The CDR3 loop reads CASSSGILNTGELFF. The CDR3 nucleotides read TGTGCTAGCAGCTCCGGGATCCTCAACACCGGGGAGCTGTTTTTT. The chain combines TRBV7-7 with TRBJ2-2; D perhaps matches TRBD2 (5 bases). The CDR3 sequence is 15 residues long. The germline V gene has CDR1 SSHAT and CDR2 FNYEAQ (reference sequence).

A word on this clonotype: This may arise from a read error, as a much more abundant clone is one base away. This chain links TRBV9 with TRBJ2-1; 10 nucleotides align to TRBD2. CDR1 is SGDLS and CDR2 is YYNGEE in the germline V gene. This CDR3 spans 17 amino acids. The CDR3 nucleotides read TGTGCCGGCAGCGGTAGACCCTCCAGCGGGAGGGCCTATGAGCAGTTCTTC. It is translated as CAGSGRPSSGRAYEQFF.

The V gene is TRBV3-1, the J gene TRBJ2-5, with 11 bases aligning to TRBD2. Unmatched junction bases numbered 17, after V lost 4 bases and J lost 10 bases. The germline V gene has CDR1 LGHDT and CDR2 YNNKEL (reference sequence). The length of the CDR3 is 17 residues. DNA of the CDR3: TGTGCCAGCAGCCTGGCCGCGTTTAGCGGGAGGGCCGGGGACCAGTACTTC. Translation gives CASSLAAFSGRAGDQYF.

The chain has TRBV4-1 and TRBJ2-7; no reliable D call. V gave up 6 bases and J gave up 1 base, with 16 bases separating them. CDR3 length equals 15 residues. Germline-derived CDR1 and CDR2 are MGHRA and YSYEKL. This chain's CDR3 is CASRQRDTESYEQYF. DNA for the CDR3: TGCGCCAGCAGGCAGCGAGACACGGAATCCTACGAGCAGTACTTC.

This chain uses TRBV9 with TRBJ2-1; 14 bases align to TRBD2. From germline, CDR1 is SGDLS and CDR2 YYNGEE. The length of the CDR3 is 19 residues. J lost 0 bases, V lost 4 bases, and 9 bases had no gene match. The CDR3 loop is CASSPGTSGRRRSYNEQFF. CDR3 nucleotide sequence: TGTGCCAGCAGCCCCGGGACTAGCGGGAGAAGACGCTCCTACAATGAGCAGTTCTTC.

In this sample, this clonotype turned up many times. This chain joins TRBV12-3 or TRBV12-4 and TRBJ2-1, with 12 positions matching TRBD2. The CDR3 loop spans 14 amino acids. J lost 9 bases, V lost 6 bases, and 6 bases had no gene match. CDR3 in amino acids: CASRTGTSGPEQFF. CDR3 nucleotide sequence: TGTGCCAGCAGAACCGGGACTAGCGGGCCTGAGCAGTTCTTC.

Concerning this clonotype: Being one base from a much bigger clone, this may be a read error. This chain connects TRBV6-5 to TRBJ2-5; TRBD1 agrees at 10 bases. The CDR3 totals 15 residues. The germline V gene has CDR1 MNHEY and CDR2 SVGAGI. CDR3 region: CASSLLRTGGETQHF. The CDR3 DNA reads as TGTGCCAGCAGTTTGTTGAGGACAGGGGGAGAGACCCAGCACTTC.